This T cell receptor (beta chain) originates from a study of blood T cell repertoires in COVID-19. About the research overall: COVID-19 samples from acute and convalescent phases originated in the United States, Italy and Spain. T cells, B-cell-depleted T cells, or PBMCs provided the cDNA or gDNA that served as material.

Data came from immunoSEQ multiplex PCR; TCRdb stores just in-frame clones and leaves some out. The sample carries fewer than 250,000 clones, about four fifths recorded once. The germline V gene has CDR1 LGHNT and CDR2 FRNRAP. The J segment lost 4 bases and the V segment lost 6 bases, leaving 6 bases of the junction unmatched. The CDR3 totals 15 residues. The study recruited people aged about 18 to 95 years across around 23 US areas. V is TRBV12-5 and J is TRBJ2-2, with 9 bases identical to TRBD1. Input material: PBMCs or T cells enriched from blood (not recorded which). This TCR derives from a woman in her 30s who had been exposed to COVID-19. CDR3 DNA sequence: TGTGCTAGTGGCCCCGGGACAGGGTCCACCGGGGAGCTGTTTTTT. This codes for CASGPGTGSTGELFF.